This TCR beta chain emerged from a study of T cells of healthy individuals. TCRdb reprocessed the 5' RACE reads via MiXCR and lists one record per CDR3 protein. The table shows about 53,000 distinct CDR3 sequences, with approximately 14% occurring only once. The sample holds a few counts of this clonotype. Germline loops: CDR1 SNHLY, CDR2 FYNNEI. The CDR3 covers 15 residues. Trimming took off 7 bases at V and 0 bases at J, with 12 bases between the two ends. The genes are TRBV2 and TRBJ1-4; possible D gene TRBD1, 6 bases. The receptor's source is a human donor in good health. CDR3 coding DNA: TGTGCCAGCATAGGACAGCCAGCAACTAATGAAAAACTGTTTTTT. This translates into CASIGQPATNEKLFF.